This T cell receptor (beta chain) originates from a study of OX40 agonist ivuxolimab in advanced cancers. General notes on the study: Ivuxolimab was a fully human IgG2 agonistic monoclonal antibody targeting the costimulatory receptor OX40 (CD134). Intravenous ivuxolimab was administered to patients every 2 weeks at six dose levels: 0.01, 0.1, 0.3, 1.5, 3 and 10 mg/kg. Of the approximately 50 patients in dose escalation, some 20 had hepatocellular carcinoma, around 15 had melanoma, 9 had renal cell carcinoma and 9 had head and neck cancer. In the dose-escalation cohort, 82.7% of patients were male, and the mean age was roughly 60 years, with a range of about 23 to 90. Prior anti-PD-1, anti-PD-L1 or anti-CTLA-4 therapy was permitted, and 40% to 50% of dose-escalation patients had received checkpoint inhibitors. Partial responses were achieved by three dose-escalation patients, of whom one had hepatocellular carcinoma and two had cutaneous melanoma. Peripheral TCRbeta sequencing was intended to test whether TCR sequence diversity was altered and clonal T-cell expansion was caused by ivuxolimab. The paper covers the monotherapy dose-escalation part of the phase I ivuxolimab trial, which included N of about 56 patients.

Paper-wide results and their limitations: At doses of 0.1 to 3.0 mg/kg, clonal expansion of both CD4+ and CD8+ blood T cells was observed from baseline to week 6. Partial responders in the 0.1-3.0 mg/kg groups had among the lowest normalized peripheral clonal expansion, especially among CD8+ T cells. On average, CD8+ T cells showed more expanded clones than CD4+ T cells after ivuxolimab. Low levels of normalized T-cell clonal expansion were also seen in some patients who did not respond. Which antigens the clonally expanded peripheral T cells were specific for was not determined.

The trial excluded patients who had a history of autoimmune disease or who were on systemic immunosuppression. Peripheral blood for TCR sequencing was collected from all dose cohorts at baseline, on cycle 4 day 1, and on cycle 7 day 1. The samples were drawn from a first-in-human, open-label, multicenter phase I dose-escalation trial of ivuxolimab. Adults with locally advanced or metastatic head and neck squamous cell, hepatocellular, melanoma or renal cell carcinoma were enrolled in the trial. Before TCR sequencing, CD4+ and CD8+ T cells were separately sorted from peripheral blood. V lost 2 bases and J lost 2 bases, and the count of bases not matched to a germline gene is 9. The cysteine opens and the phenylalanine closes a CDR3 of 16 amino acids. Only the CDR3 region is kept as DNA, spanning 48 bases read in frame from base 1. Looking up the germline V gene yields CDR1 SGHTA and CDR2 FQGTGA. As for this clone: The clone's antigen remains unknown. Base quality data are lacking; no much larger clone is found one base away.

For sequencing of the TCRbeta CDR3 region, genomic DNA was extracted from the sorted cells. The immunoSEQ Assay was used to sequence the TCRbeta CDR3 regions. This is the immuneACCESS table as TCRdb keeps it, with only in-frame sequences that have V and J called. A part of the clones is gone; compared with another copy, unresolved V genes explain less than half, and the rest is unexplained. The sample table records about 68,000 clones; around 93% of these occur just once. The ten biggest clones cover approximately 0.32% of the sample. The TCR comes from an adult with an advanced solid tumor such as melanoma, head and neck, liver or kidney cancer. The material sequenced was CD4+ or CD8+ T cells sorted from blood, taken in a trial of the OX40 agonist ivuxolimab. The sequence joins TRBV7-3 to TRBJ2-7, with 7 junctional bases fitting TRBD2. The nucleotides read TGTGCCAGCAGCTTATTGGGAGGGCAAGTTCCCTACGAGCAGTACTTC. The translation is CASSLLGGQVPYEQYF.